These T cell receptor beta chains were read from a single sample in a study of OX40 agonist ivuxolimab in advanced cancers. Clones were read by immunoSEQ multiplex PCR, and TCRdb kept only the in-frame ones, dropping some. Of tens of thousands of clones listed, around 82% are singletons. Material: CD4+ or CD8+ T cells sorted from blood, obtained in a trial of the OX40 agonist ivuxolimab. These receptors all stem from an adult with an advanced solid tumor such as melanoma, head and neck, liver or kidney cancer. The CDR3 runs from the conserved cysteine through the conserved F or W. D genes are given only for firm matches. Some rows have no size entry. The others give once, few or many, or a class for an expanded clone.

cdr3_aa cdr3_nt v_call d_call clone_size j_call cdr3_length
CASSLAETGGIEKLFF TGCGCCAGCAGCTTGGCCGAGACAGGGGGGATAGAAAAACTGTTTTTT TRBV5-1 TRBD1 few TRBJ1-4 16
CAWSGGEGAGYTF TGTGCCTGGAGTGGAGGGGAGGGAGCGGGCTACACCTTC TRBV30 . . TRBJ1-2 13
CASSPGAGPSYGYTF TGTGCCAGCAGTCCCGGAGCAGGACCTTCCTATGGCTACACCTTC TRBV27 . . TRBJ1-2 15
CAWSRQTAEAFF TGTGCCTGGAGCCGACAGACTGCTGAAGCTTTCTTT TRBV30 . . TRBJ1-1 12
CASQVTSTDTQYF TGCGCCAGCCAGGTAACCAGCACAGATACGCAGTATTTT TRBV5-1 . once TRBJ2-3 13
CASHDYWRGTGELFF TGTGCCAGCCACGATTACTGGCGGGGCACCGGGGAGCTGTTTTTT TRBV11-2 . . TRBJ2-2 15
CASSYSGREGYIQYF TGTGCCAGCAGTTACTCGGGCAGGGAGGGGTACATTCAGTACTTC TRBV6-5 TRBD2 . TRBJ2-4 15
CASSLELYLGSYQETQYF TGTGCCAGCAGCTTGGAGCTCTATTTGGGGTCCTACCAAGAGACCCAGTACTTC TRBV5-6 . . TRBJ2-5 18
CASSWGGRSGNEQFF TGTGCCAGCAGCTGGGGGGGCAGGTCCGGCAATGAGCAGTTCTTC TRBV11-2 . . TRBJ2-1 15
CASSVSGTGPYEQYF TGTGCCAGCAGTGTAAGTGGGACAGGTCCCTACGAGCAGTACTTC TRBV6-6 TRBD1 . TRBJ2-7 15
CASSSSGFEETQYF TGTGCCAGCAGTTCTAGCGGGTTCGAGGAGACCCAGTACTTC TRBV11-2 TRBD2 . TRBJ2-5 14
CASSLDWEGYTF TGTGCCAGCAGCTTGGACTGGGAGGGCTACACCTTC TRBV5-8 . . TRBJ1-2 12
CASSEAFYGYTF TGTGCCAGCAGTGAGGCCTTCTATGGCTACACCTTC TRBV2 . . TRBJ1-2 12
CSVEESAGSNTGELFF TGCAGCGTTGAAGAGTCGGCAGGGTCGAACACCGGGGAGCTGTTTTTT TRBV29-1 . . TRBJ2-2 16
CAWSRTVTEAFF TGTGCCTGGAGTAGGACAGTAACTGAAGCTTTCTTT TRBV30 . few TRBJ1-1 12
CASSLGSDIKNIQYF TGTGCCAGCAGCTTGGGTTCAGATATTAAAAACATTCAGTACTTC TRBV5-6 . . TRBJ2-4 15
CASSIIAGPSYNEQFF TGTGCCAGCAGCATCATAGCGGGGCCCTCCTACAATGAGCAGTTCTTC TRBV7-2 TRBD2 . TRBJ2-1 16
CASSQGLAGTDTQYF TGTGCCAGCAGTCAAGGACTAGCTGGCACAGATACGCAGTATTTT TRBV27 TRBD2 . TRBJ2-3 15